The 19 T cell receptor beta chains given below trace back to one sample, sequenced in a study of T-cell reconstitution after alpha-beta-depleted transplantation in children (dated by TCRdb to the mid-2010s). Library generation was performed with PCR. TCRdb names Illumina HiSeq 2500 as the instrument used. To normalize quantification of the TCRbeta repertoire, the TCR libraries were built with molecular barcoding that relied on unique molecular identifiers. TCRdb applied fastp at Q25 and MiXCR to the public reads, then kept only in-frame beta chains. CDR3 protein duplicates are merged, each entry listing the most common genes and DNA. Counted in this sample were around 300,000 distinct CDR3 sequences; around 7.3% of them appeared once. The top ten hold approximately 9.1% of the sample. The treatment or condition label for this specimen denotes: allogeneic hematopoietic cell transplantation with graft depleted of TCRalphabeta T cells and CD19 B cells.

The investigation overall reported the following: Hyperexpanded clone frequencies declined over subsequent months; after one year, T-cell counts and TCRbeta diversity were mostly attributed to newly produced T cells.

Their antigen targets remain unknown. The sample consisted of peripheral blood, taken 360 days after TCRalphabeta/CD19-depleted stem cell transplant. The receptors originated from a female patient aged 2 to 10 who had a stem cell transplant for Fanconi anemia, so the T cells may come from the graft donor.

Many counts were recorded for this clonotype. This rearrangement joins TRBV7-7 to TRBJ2-5; 12 bases map to TRBD2. Trimming at V came to 5 bases and at J to 3 bases, leaving 10 bases not matched to a gene. The CDR3 extends over 17 amino acids. Germline assignment: CDR1 SSHAT and CDR2 FNYEAQ (reference sequence). CDR3: CASSVLAGGPWEETQYF. CDR3 in DNA: TGTGCCAGCAGCGTTCTAGCGGGGGGGCCGTGGGAAGAGACCCAGTACTTC. The entire variable domain, with the rest obtained from reference TRBV7-7 and TRBJ2-5, is as follows: GAGVSQSPRYKVTKRGQDVTLRCDPISSHATLYWYQQALGQGPEFLTYFNYEAQPDKSGLPSDRFSAERPEGSISTLTIQRTEQRDSAMYRCASSVLAGGPWEETQYFGPGTRLLVL.

This clonotype was detected ten times or more. V gene TRBV9 combines with J gene TRBJ2-1, with a weak D call TRBD2 (6 bases). Trimming removed 3 bases at V and 5 bases at J, with 12 bases between. The CDR3 contains 14 residues. Germline CDR1 SGDLS, CDR2 YYNGEE. The CDR3 spells CASSAGDPHNEQFF. Written as DNA, the CDR3 is TGTGCCAGCAGCGCGGGGGACCCCCACAATGAGCAGTTCTTC.

This clonotype occurred many times. DNA of the CDR3: TGTGCCAGCTCACCCGGGAGGCTGCAAGAGACCCAGTACTTC. Translation gives CASSPGRLQETQYF. This chain links TRBV18 with TRBJ2-5; 7 nucleotides line up with TRBD2. The length of the CDR3 is 14 residues. The germline CDR1 and CDR2 sequences are KGHSH and LQKENI. V trimming: 3 bases; J trimming: 2 bases; junction bases outside the gene matches: 3.

There are many counts of this clonotype. The V gene is TRBV4-1, the J gene TRBJ2-7; 9 bases agree with TRBD1. Germline V gene data show CDR1 as MGHRA and CDR2 as YSYEKL. The CDR3 sequence is 15 residues long. Trimming cost V 2 bases and J 5 bases; bases outside gene matches: 7. CDR3 region: CASSQWTGVYNEQYF. The CDR3 nucleotides are TGCGCCAGCAGCCAATGGACAGGGGTGTACAACGAGCAGTACTTC.

The table lists this clonotype with many counts. The genes are TRBV7-2 and TRBJ2-5; the match to TRBD2 covers 7 bases. In germline, CDR1 is SGHTA, CDR2 FQGNSA. This CDR3 contains 15 residues. J lost 5 bases, V lost 4 bases, and 10 bases had no gene match. The CDR3 region is CASSSYLSGLETQYF. The CDR3 DNA reads TGTGCCAGCAGCTCCTACCTTAGCGGGCTGGAGACCCAGTACTTC. Together with reference TRBV7-2 and TRBJ2-5, the CDR3 gives the full variable domain: GAGVSQSPSNKVTEKGKDVELRCDPISGHTALYWYRQSLGQGLEFLIYFQGNSAPDKSGLPSDRFSAERTGGSVSTLTIQRTQQEDSAVYLCASSSYLSGLETQYFGPGTRLLVL.

This clonotype has just a few counts. The rearrangement joins TRBV5-1 to TRBJ2-1; D not resolved. This CDR3 spans 16 amino acids. Trimming removed 4 bases from V and 6 bases from J, with 20 bases in between. CDR1 is SGHRS and CDR2 is YFSETQ in the germline V gene. CDR3 sequence: CASSPRPTGSSNEQFF. The CDR3 DNA reads as TGCGCCAGCAGCCCCCGACCCACCGGAAGCTCCAATGAGCAGTTCTTC.

At least ten counts were recorded for this clonotype. This chain joins TRBV7-3 and TRBJ2-1, with TRBD1 as a possible D gene (6 bases). V lost 11 bases, J lost 8 bases, and 19 bases lay in between. The CDR3 spans 13 residues. Germline CDR1 reads SGHTA; CDR2 reads FQGTGA. The CDR3 is CASRGGVHDEQFF. The DNA for the CDR3 is TGTGCCTCACGAGGGGGAGTTCATGATGAGCAGTTCTTC.

The chain joins TRBV9 to TRBJ2-7; 7 bases fit TRBD1. The CDR3 totals 15 residues. The germline gives CDR1 SGDLS, CDR2 YYNGEE. V dropped 3 bases and J dropped 4; count of bases not matched to a gene: 10. The CDR3 DNA reads as TGTGCCAGCAGCGAGGGGGCTCTCGGGCCTTACGAGCAGTACTTC. It yields the protein CASSEGALGPYEQYF.

A single count supports this clonotype. The CDR3 carries no conserved terminal phenylalanine or tryptophan, so it likely arises from a read error. The genes are TRBV5-1 and TRBJ2-5, with D perhaps being TRBD1 or TRBD2 (5 bases each). The CDR3 has 14 residues. Germline values: CDR1 SGHRS, CDR2 YFSETQ. Trimming took off 3 bases at V and 5 bases at J, with 14 bases between the two ends. CDR3 sequence: CASSWGTAGETQYY. The CDR3 region has the DNA TGCGCCAGCAGCTGGGGGACGGCCGGGGAGACCCAGTACTAC.

In this sample, this clonotype turned up many times. This chain connects TRBV5-1 to TRBJ2-7; 7 bases line up with TRBD2. V shed 9 bases, J shed 2 bases, and the junction held 8 bases outside the gene matches. The length of the CDR3 is 13 residues. CDR1 and CDR2 (germline): SGHRS, YFSETQ. CDR3 coding DNA: TGCGCCACCAGAGCGGGGAACGCCTACGAGCAGTACTTC. Translated: CATRAGNAYEQYF.

This clonotype appeared a few times. The J gene is TRBJ2-7, the V gene TRBV7-2, with 8 bases that match TRBD2. Trimming at V came to 7 bases and at J to 2 bases, leaving 4 bases not matched to a gene. CDR1 is SGHTA and CDR2 is FQGNSA in the germline V gene. The CDR3 consists of 13 residues. CDR3: CASTPGGPYEQYV. For the CDR3, the DNA is TGTGCCAGCACCCCGGGGGGGCCCTACGAGCAGTACGTC.

The chain employs TRBV6-1 and TRBJ1-5, with 8 bases identical to TRBD1. This CDR3 is built from 13 residues. The V segment lost 6 bases and the J segment 7 bases; nucleotides outside the gene matches: 5. Germline V gives CDR1 MNHNS, CDR2 SASEGT. CDR3 sequence: CASSRGPGQPQHF. CDR3 bases: TGTGCCAGCAGCAGGGGGCCCGGGCAGCCCCAGCATTTT.

This rearrangement joins TRBV9 to TRBJ2-3; 9 nucleotides match TRBD1. The CDR3 contains 15 residues. The trim removed 0 bases at V and 4 bases at J, leaving 3 bases unmatched. Germline loops: CDR1 SGDLS, CDR2 YYNGEE. The CDR3: CASSVEGQGSDTQYF. Here the CDR3 DNA reads TGTGCCAGCAGCGTAGAGGGACAGGGCTCAGATACGCAGTATTTT.

The V and J genes are TRBV2 and TRBJ2-2, with D unclear. V shed 8 bases and J shed 6 bases, with 7 bases lying between them. CDR3 length equals 11 residues. Per germline, CDR1 SNHLY and CDR2 FYNNEI. CDR3 sequence: CASFISGELFF. As DNA, the CDR3 is TGTGCCAGCTTTATATCCGGGGAGCTGTTTTTT.

This clonotype has ten or more counts. The chain employs TRBV20-1 and TRBJ2-1; D not resolved. The CDR3 runs to 13 residues. Germline loops: CDR1 DFQATT, CDR2 SNEGSKA (reference sequence). The CDR3 loop is CSVVGTPYNEQFF. The CDR3 DNA follows: TGCAGCGTCGTGGGAACCCCCTACAATGAGCAGTTCTTC.

This clonotype occurred a few times. The chain combines TRBV11-2 with TRBJ2-3; TRBD2 is a possible D gene (6 bases). This CDR3 spans 15 amino acids. Germline loops: CDR1 SGHAT, CDR2 FQNNGV. Trimming took off 2 bases at V and 5 bases at J, with 14 bases between the two ends. The CDR3 region is CASSLWVAVQDTQYF. CDR3 bases: TGTGCCAGCAGCTTATGGGTAGCGGTTCAAGATACGCAGTATTTT.

This clonotype appeared many times. For the CDR3, the DNA is TGTGCCAGCAGCCAAGTTTTTGAGCGGGCAGGCGCCGGGGAGCTGTTTTTT. As protein: CASSQVFERAGAGELFF. The genes are TRBV4-2 and TRBJ2-2; tentatively, D is TRBD2 (6 bases). CDR3 length equals 17 residues. The V gene's germline CDR1 is LGHNA and CDR2 YNFKEQ. V lost 1 base, J lost 6 bases, and 18 bases lay in between.

This clonotype was recorded at least ten times. V and J are TRBV20-1 and TRBJ2-3, with TRBD2 matching 7 bases. V shed 7 bases and J 1 base; nucleotides not matched to a gene: 5. The length of the CDR3 is 13 residues. Germline V lookup: CDR1 DFQATT, CDR2 SNEGSKA (reference sequence). The CDR3 here is CSGGTSGTDTQYF. The CDR3 region has the DNA TGCAGTGGGGGTACTAGCGGCACAGATACGCAGTATTTT.

The chain employs TRBV19 and TRBJ1-1; the D gene is possibly TRBD1 (6 bases). V shed 3 bases and J shed 7 bases, with 12 bases lying between them. The CDR3 sequence is 13 residues long. Germline-derived CDR1 and CDR2 are LNHDA and SQIVND (reference sequence). The CDR3 nucleotides are TGTGCCAGTAGTATTTCCGGGGACATTGAAGCTTTCTTT. Translating it yields CASSISGDIEAFF.